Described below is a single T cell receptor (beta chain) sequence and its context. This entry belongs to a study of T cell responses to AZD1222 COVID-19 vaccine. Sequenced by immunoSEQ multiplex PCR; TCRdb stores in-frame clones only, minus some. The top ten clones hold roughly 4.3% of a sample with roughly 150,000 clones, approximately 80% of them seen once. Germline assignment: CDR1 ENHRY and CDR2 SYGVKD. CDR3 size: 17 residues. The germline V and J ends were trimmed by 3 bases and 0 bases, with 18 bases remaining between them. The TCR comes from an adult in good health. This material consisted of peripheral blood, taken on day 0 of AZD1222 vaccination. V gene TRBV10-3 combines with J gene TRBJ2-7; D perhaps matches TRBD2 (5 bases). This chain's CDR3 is CAISDPGRAVHSYEQYF. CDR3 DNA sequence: TGTGCCATCAGTGACCCGGGAAGGGCAGTTCACTCCTACGAGCAGTACTTC.